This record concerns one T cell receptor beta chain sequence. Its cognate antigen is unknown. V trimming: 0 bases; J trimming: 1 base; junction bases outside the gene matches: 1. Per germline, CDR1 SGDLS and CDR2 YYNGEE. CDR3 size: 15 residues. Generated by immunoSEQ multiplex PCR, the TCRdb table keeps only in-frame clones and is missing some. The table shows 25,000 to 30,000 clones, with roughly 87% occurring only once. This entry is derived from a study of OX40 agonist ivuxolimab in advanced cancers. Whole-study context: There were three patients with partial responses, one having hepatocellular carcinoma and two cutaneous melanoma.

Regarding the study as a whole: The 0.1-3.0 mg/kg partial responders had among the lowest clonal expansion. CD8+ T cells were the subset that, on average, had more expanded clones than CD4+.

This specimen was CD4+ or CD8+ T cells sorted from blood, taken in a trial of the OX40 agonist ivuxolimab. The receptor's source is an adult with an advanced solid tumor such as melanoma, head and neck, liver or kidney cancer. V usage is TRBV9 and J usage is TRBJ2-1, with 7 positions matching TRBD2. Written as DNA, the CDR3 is TGTGCCAGCAGCGTAGTAGCGGGTTCCTACAATGAGCAGTTCTTC. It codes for CASSVVAGSYNEQFF. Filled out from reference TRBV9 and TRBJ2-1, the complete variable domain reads DSGVTQTPKHLITATGQRVTLRCSPRSGDLSVYWYQQSLDQGLQFLIQYYNGEERAKGNILERFSAQQFPDLHSELNLSSLELGDSALYFCASSVVAGSYNEQFFGPGTRLTVL.